What follows are 29 T cell receptor beta chains derived from one specimen sequenced in a study of Ad26.COV2.S vaccination and SARS-CoV-2 variants. Assay used: immunoSEQ multiplex PCR; TCRdb lists only in-frame clones, some missing. The sample carries about half a million clones, 80% to 90% recorded once. Treatment here: about 20 received Ad26.COV2.S at low or high dose, single or two shots; five or six received placebo; per-sample allocation not given. Samples were taken on day 63 after the first vaccine or placebo injection. The source material was peripheral blood, sampled in a trial of Ad26.COV2.S vaccine versus placebo. These receptors were obtained from a person between 18 and 60 years old who received the Ad26.COV2.S COVID-19 vaccine or a placebo.

V gene TRBV18 combines with J gene TRBJ2-1, with 13 bases that match TRBD2. After removal of 0 bases from V and 5 bases from J, the junction contained 1 base not matched to a gene. This CDR3 is built from 16 residues. The germline V gene has CDR1 KGHSH and CDR2 LQKENI. This CDR3 reads CASSPPGTSGNNEQFF. As DNA, the CDR3 is TGTGCCAGCTCACCACCCGGGACTAGCGGGAACAATGAGCAGTTCTTC.

The genes are TRBV20-1 and TRBJ2-7; D is ambiguous. The length of the CDR3 is 15 residues. The germline V gene has CDR1 DFQATT and CDR2 SNEGSKA (reference sequence). V was cut by 3 bases and J by 3 bases, with 18 bases left in between. CDR3 protein: CSASAPSNGLYEQYF. CDR3 in DNA: TGCAGTGCTAGTGCTCCGTCTAATGGTCTCTACGAGCAGTACTTC.

The chain has TRBV4-1 and TRBJ2-2, with 7 bases lining up with TRBD1. The CDR3 sequence is 16 residues long. CDR1 and CDR2 from the germline V gene are MGHRA and YSYEKL. The trim removed 0 bases at V and 6 bases at J, leaving 7 bases unmatched. In DNA, the CDR3 is TGCGCCAGCAGCCAAGAAGACAGGGTTGTCGCCGGGGAGCTGTTTTTT. Its translation: CASSQEDRVVAGELFF.

The rearrangement links TRBV11-2 to TRBJ1-4, with 8 nucleotides matching TRBD1. Germline V gene data show CDR1 as SGHAT and CDR2 as FQNNGV. The CDR3 extends over 15 amino acids. V lost 4 bases to trimming and J lost 4 bases; unmatched junction nucleotides: 5. In DNA, the CDR3 is TGTGCCAGCAGCTCGTCCGGACAGGGTAATGAAAAACTGTTTTTT. It specifies CASSSSGQGNEKLFF. The full variable domain, its missing parts supplied by reference TRBV11-2 and TRBJ1-4, is EAGVAQSPRYKIIEKRQSVAFWCNPISGHATLYWYQQILGQGPKLLIQFQNNGVVDDSQLPKDRFSAERLKGVDSTLKIQPAKLEDSAVYLCASSSSGQGNEKLFFGSGTQLSVL.

The V gene is TRBV29-1, the J gene TRBJ2-1; D is undetermined. Germline V gene lookup returns CDR1 SQVTM and CDR2 ANQGSEA. The ends were cut back, 3 bases at V and 9 bases at J, with 15 bases in the middle. The CDR3 has 13 amino acids. The DNA of the CDR3 is TGCAGCGTTGATTGGCTCGGTATCCGTGAGCAGTTCTTC. It yields the protein CSVDWLGIREQFF.

This chain uses TRBV3-1 (or the pseudogene TRBV3-2) with TRBJ2-3, with D possibly TRBD2 on 6 matching bases. Trimming removed 4 bases at V and 9 bases at J, with 14 bases between. Germline-derived CDR1 and CDR2 are LGHDT and YNNKEL (reference sequence). The CDR3 is 13 residues long. The CDR3 DNA reads as TGTGCCAGCAGCCCACCGGGAGTCCCGACGCAGTATTTT. The encoded protein is CASSPPGVPTQYF.

The chain recombines TRBV5-5 with TRBJ2-3; D is possibly TRBD1 or TRBD2 (5 bases each). This CDR3 spans 16 amino acids. Trimming took off 0 bases at V and 2 bases at J, with 13 bases between the two ends. In germline, CDR1 is SGHKS, CDR2 YYEKEE (reference sequence). In DNA form, the CDR3 reads TGTGCCAGCAGCTTGGAGGTAACAGGACTCACAGATACGCAGTATTTT. It yields the protein CASSLEVTGLTDTQYF.

J is TRBJ2-2 and V is TRBV28; D remains ambiguous. The V end was cut by 1 base, the J end by 4 bases, with 4 bases between. This CDR3 is built from 13 residues. Germline V CDR1 and CDR2: MDHEN, SYDVKM. The CDR3 region is CASSLFRTGELFF. CDR3 bases: TGTGCCAGCAGTTTATTCCGCACCGGGGAGCTGTTTTTT.

The gene calls are TRBV7-8 and TRBJ1-4; maybe TRBD1 (5 bases). V was shortened by 5 bases and J by 4 bases, with 17 bases between the two germline ends. The CDR3 covers 16 residues. Germline loops: CDR1 SGHVS, CDR2 FQNEAQ. CDR3 in DNA: TGTGCCAGCAGCCTAGGCCCTTTGGGGGATAATGAAAAACTGTTTTTT. It codes for CASSLGPLGDNEKLFF.

The V gene is TRBV5-4, the J gene TRBJ2-1; D not certain. Between the trimmed V and J ends, which lost 0 bases and 8 bases, there was a span of 3 bases. Per the germline V gene, CDR1 is SGHNT and CDR2 is YYREEE (reference sequence). There are 11 residues in the CDR3. The CDR3 sequence: CASSLAYEQFF. The CDR3 bases are TGTGCCAGCAGCTTGGCATATGAGCAGTTCTTC. Full variable domain (outside the CDR3, taken from reference TRBV5-4 and TRBJ2-1): ETGVTQSPTHLIKTRGQQVTLRCSSQSGHNTVSWYQQALGQGPQFIFQYYREEENGRGNFPPRFSGLQFPNYSSELNVNALELDDSALYLCASSLAYEQFFGPGTRLTVL.

This clone has only a few counts. This rearrangement joins TRBV6-4 to TRBJ2-2; D may be TRBD1 or TRBD2 (6 bases each). The germline V gene encodes CDR1 MRHNA and CDR2 SNTAGT. Trimming removed 5 bases at V and 6 bases at J, with 13 bases between. The CDR3 contains 14 residues. The CDR3 DNA is TGTGCCAGCAGTCCCACAGGGACTTCCGGGGAGCTGTTTTTT. Protein: CASSPTGTSGELFF.

The rearrangement uses TRBV20-1 and TRBJ2-7; D not certain. CDR1 and CDR2 (germline): DFQATT, SNEGSKA (reference sequence). With 5 bases removed from V and 7 bases from J, the gap between germline ends came to 12 bases. CDR3 length equals 11 residues. CDR3 bases: TGCAGTGCTCCGCTGGCGAGGGAGCAGTACTTC. Protein sequence: CSAPLAREQYF.

CDR3 loop: CASSRDSAGNTIYF. For the CDR3, the DNA is TGCGCCAGCAGCCGGGACAGCGCTGGAAACACCATATATTTT. The chain employs TRBV5-1 and TRBJ1-3, with 7 nucleotides matching TRBD1. Germline CDR1 is SGHRS and CDR2 is YFSETQ. The CDR3 loop spans 14 amino acids. The ends lost 4 bases at V and 2 bases at J; junction bases unmatched: 3.

V usage is TRBV5-6 and J usage is TRBJ1-2; D might be TRBD1 (6 bases). This CDR3 region has 13 residues. V was clipped by 5 bases and J by 4 bases, with 12 bases between them. Germline lookup yields CDR1 SGHDT and CDR2 YYEEEE. DNA of the CDR3: TGTGCCAGCAGAAAACAGGGCGCCTATGGCTACACCTTC. Translation gives CASRKQGAYGYTF.

This chain links TRBV5-4 with TRBJ2-5; either TRBD1 or TRBD2 may supply D (5 bases each). Germline V lookup: CDR1 SGHNT, CDR2 YYREEE (reference sequence). The length of the CDR3 is 13 residues. With 8 bases removed from V and 0 bases from J, the gap between germline ends came to 11 bases. The CDR3 loop reads CARHGAHQETQYF. CDR3 coding DNA: TGTGCCAGGCACGGGGCCCACCAAGAGACCCAGTACTTC.

CDR3 DNA: TGTGCCAGCAGCTCGATGGGAGGGGCGGGAGGCTACACCTTC. It translates to CASSSMGGAGGYTF. The rearrangement uses TRBV5-4 and TRBJ1-2; tentatively, D is TRBD1 (5 bases). The germline CDR1 and CDR2 sequences are SGHNT and YYREEE (reference sequence). V lost 3 bases and J 8 bases, leaving 17 bases between the germline ends. This CDR3 has 14 amino acids.

This sequence joins TRBV6-5 and TRBJ1-3; D unresolved. CDR3 length: 14 amino acids. V lost 5 bases and J lost 0, with 8 bases in between. Germline values: CDR1 MNHEY, CDR2 SVGAGI. CDR3 DNA: TGTGCCAGCAGTCCAGTGACCTCTGGAAACACCATATATTTT. It translates to CASSPVTSGNTIYF.

The J gene is TRBJ2-1, the V gene TRBV7-8; TRBD2 aligns across 11 bases. This CDR3 comprises 18 residues. Germline V CDR1 and CDR2: SGHVS, FQNEAQ. V shed 1 base, J shed 0 bases, and the junction held 5 bases outside the gene matches. This chain's CDR3 is CASSLGGLAESSYNEQFF. The CDR3 region has the DNA TGTGCCAGCAGCTTAGGGGGACTAGCGGAAAGCTCCTACAATGAGCAGTTCTTC.

The chain combines TRBV7-9 with TRBJ1-3; no firm D call. V lost 5 bases to trimming and J lost 2 bases, with 4 bases between them. Germline V CDR1 and CDR2: SEHNR, FQNEAQ (reference sequence). The CDR3 sequence is 12 residues long. DNA of the CDR3: TGTGCCAGCAGCCCAGCTGGAAACACCATATATTTT. This encodes CASSPAGNTIYF. Filled out from reference TRBV7-9 and TRBJ1-3, the complete variable domain reads DTGVSQNPRHKITKRGQNVTFRCDPISEHNRLYWYRQTLGQGPEFLTYFQNEAQLEKSRLLSDRFSAERPKGSFSTLEIQRTEQGDSAMYLCASSPAGNTIYFGEGSWLTVV.

This chain connects TRBV7-2 to TRBJ2-7, with 8 bases matching TRBD1. From germline, CDR1 is SGHTA and CDR2 FQGNSA. Losses at the gene ends were 7 bases for V and 0 bases for J; bases not matched to a gene: 5. The CDR3 contains 14 residues. This CDR3 reads CASILGTGSYEQYF. CDR3 in DNA: TGTGCCAGCATCCTGGGGACAGGCTCCTACGAGCAGTACTTC.

The chain joins TRBV7-6 to TRBJ1-3; a possible D gene is TRBD1 (6 bases). Germline CDR1 and CDR2: SGHVS and FNYEAQ. The CDR3 length is 13 residues. CDR3 nucleotides: TGTGGGACAAGGGGGGCGCTTGGAAACACCATATATTTT. It translates to CGTRGALGNTIYF. Combining the CDR3 with reference TRBV7-6 and TRBJ1-3 gives the whole variable domain GAGVSQSPRYKVTKRGQDVALRCDPISGHVSLYWYRQALGQGPEFLTYFNYEAQQDKSGLPNDRFSAERPEGSISTLTIQRTEQRDSAMYRCGTRGALGNTIYFGEGSWLTVV.

J is TRBJ1-2 and V is TRBV29-1; 7 bases are shared with TRBD1. Germline V CDR1 and CDR2: SQVTM, ANQGSEA. The CDR3 sequence is 13 residues long. Unmatched junction bases numbered 8, after V lost 4 bases and J lost 6 bases. CDR3 protein: CSVGQGGSDGYTF. The CDR3 region has the DNA TGCAGCGTTGGACAGGGAGGTTCGGATGGCTACACCTTC.

CDR3 nucleotide sequence: TGTGCCAGCAGCCTTTACGCCGGGACAGGGGGTAATAATTCACCCCTCCACTTT. Translated: CASSLYAGTGGNNSPLHF. The chain recombines TRBV3-1 (or the pseudogene TRBV3-2) with TRBJ1-6; 11 nucleotides agree with TRBD1. The ends lost 4 bases at V and 5 bases at J; junction bases unmatched: 10. The CDR3 runs to 18 residues. CDR1 and CDR2 (germline): LGHDT, YNNKEL (reference sequence).

The chain uses TRBV18 and TRBJ1-1, with D maybe TRBD1 (5 bases). The germline V gene has CDR1 KGHSH and CDR2 LQKENI. Trimming left V 3 bases short and J 3 bases short, with 11 bases between. This CDR3 has 14 amino acids. CDR3 coding DNA: TGTGCCAGCTCACCGGTACAGGCGGACACTGAAGCTTTCTTT. This encodes CASSPVQADTEAFF. The full variable domain, its missing parts supplied by reference TRBV18 and TRBJ1-1, is NAGVMQNPRHLVRRRGQEARLRCSPMKGHSHVYWYRQLPEEGLKFMVYLQKENIIDESGMPKERFSAEFPKEGPSILRIQQVVRGDSAAYFCASSPVQADTEAFFGQGTRLTVV.

CDR3 DNA: TGCAGCGTTGAAGGAAGAGAAGTGACAGGGGACTACGAGCAGTACTTC. It specifies CSVEGREVTGDYEQYF. V is TRBV29-1 and J is TRBJ2-7; 8 nucleotides line up with TRBD1. V lost 1 base to trimming and J lost 3 bases; unmatched junction nucleotides: 11. This CDR3 region has 16 residues. From germline, CDR1 is SQVTM and CDR2 ANQGSEA.

The chain uses TRBV11-2 and TRBJ2-2; tentatively, D is TRBD1 or TRBD2 (7 bases each). The ends were cut back, 5 bases at V and 5 bases at J, with 15 bases in the middle. Germline CDR1 and CDR2: SGHAT and FQNNGV. The CDR3 consists of 15 residues. CDR3 residues: CASSRLQGGTGELFF. Written as DNA, the CDR3 is TGTGCCAGCAGCCGACTGCAGGGGGGGACCGGGGAGCTGTTTTTT.

The CDR3 coding sequence is TGTGCCAGCAGCCCACGGGGGCTCGGAGATACGCAGTATTTT. Its translation: CASSPRGLGDTQYF. The V call is TRBV7-9, the J call TRBJ2-3, with D perhaps assigned TRBD1 or TRBD2 (6 bases each). Germline CDR1 SEHNR, CDR2 FQNEAQ (reference sequence). Trimming removed 5 bases from V and 5 bases from J, with 14 bases in between. This CDR3 contains 14 residues.

This clone has a single count. The chain couples TRBV6-1 to TRBJ1-5; D remains ambiguous. Germline CDR1 and CDR2: MNHNS and SASEGT. The CDR3 is made up of 14 amino acids. Between the trimmed V and J ends, which lost 2 bases and 6 bases, there was a span of 11 bases. CDR3: CASSESLVAQPQHF. CDR3 coding DNA: TGTGCCAGCAGTGAAAGTTTAGTCGCTCAGCCCCAGCATTTT.

This rearrangement joins TRBV19 to TRBJ2-1, with D perhaps TRBD1 (5 bases). Germline V gives CDR1 LNHDA, CDR2 SQIVND (reference sequence). The CDR3 is 17 amino acids. This CDR3 is CVQFRSLGPYLYNEQFF. In nucleotides, the CDR3 is TGTGTCCAGTTTCGATCACTGGGGCCTTACCTTTACAATGAGCAGTTCTTC.